The clone carrying this T cell receptor (beta chain) was detected a few times. CDR1 is DFQATT, CDR2 SNEGSKA, per germline (reference sequence). Trimming at V came to 3 bases and at J to 6 bases, leaving 8 bases not matched to a gene. There are 15 residues in the CDR3. This entry belongs to a study of control samples from healthy donors and cancer patients. Some clones are missing from TCRdb's copy, which holds only in-frame ones; the method was immunoSEQ multiplex PCR. The sample has tens of thousands of clones, 89% seen once. The receptor was derived from a woman aged 50 to 60 with colorectal cancer. This chain connects TRBV20-1 to TRBJ1-6; 7 bases match TRBD1. Sample: PBMCs. DNA for the CDR3: TGCAGTGCTAGTCTCGGGCAGGGGGGTAATTCACCCCTCCACTTT. Translated, it gives CSASLGQGGNSPLHF.